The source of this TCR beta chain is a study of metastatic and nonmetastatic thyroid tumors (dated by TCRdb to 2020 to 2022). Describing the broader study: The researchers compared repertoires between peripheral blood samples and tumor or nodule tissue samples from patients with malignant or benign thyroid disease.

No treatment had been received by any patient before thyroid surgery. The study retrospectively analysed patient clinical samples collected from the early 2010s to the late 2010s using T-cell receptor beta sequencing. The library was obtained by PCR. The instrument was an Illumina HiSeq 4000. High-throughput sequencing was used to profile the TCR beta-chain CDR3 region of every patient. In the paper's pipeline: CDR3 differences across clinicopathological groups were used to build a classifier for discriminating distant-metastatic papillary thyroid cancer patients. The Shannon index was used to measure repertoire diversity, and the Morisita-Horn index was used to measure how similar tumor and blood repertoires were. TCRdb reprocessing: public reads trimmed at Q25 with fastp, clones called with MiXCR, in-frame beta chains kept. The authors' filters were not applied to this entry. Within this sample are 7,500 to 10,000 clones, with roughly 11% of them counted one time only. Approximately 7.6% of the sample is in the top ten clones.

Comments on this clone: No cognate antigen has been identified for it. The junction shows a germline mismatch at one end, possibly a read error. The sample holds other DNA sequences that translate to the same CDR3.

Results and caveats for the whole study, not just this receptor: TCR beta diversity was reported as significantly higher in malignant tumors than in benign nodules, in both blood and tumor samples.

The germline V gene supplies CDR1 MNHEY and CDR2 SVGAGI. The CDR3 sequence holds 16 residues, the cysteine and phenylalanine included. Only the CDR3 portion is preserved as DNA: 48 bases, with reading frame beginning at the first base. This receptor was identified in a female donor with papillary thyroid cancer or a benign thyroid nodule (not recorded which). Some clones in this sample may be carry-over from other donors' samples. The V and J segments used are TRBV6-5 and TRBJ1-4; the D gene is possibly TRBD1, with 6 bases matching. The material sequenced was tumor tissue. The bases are TGTGCCAGCAGTTACTCACAGGGTGCGACCAATGAAAAACTGTTTTTC. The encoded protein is CASSYSQGATNEKLFF.